Listed below are T cell receptor beta chains from one sample, sequenced in a study of metastatic and nonmetastatic thyroid tumors. TCRdb reanalyzed the PCR reads via MiXCR. The data show about 31,000 clones, with about a sixth seen just once and roughly a tenth held by the top ten. Sequenced input: blood. The source of these receptors is a female donor with papillary thyroid cancer or a benign thyroid nodule (not recorded which). Some clones in this sample may be carry-over from other donors' samples. CDR3s include the opening cysteine and the closing phenylalanine or tryptophan. A D gene is named only where the DNA matches it firmly. Only part of the rows carry a size: once, few, many, or a class if the clone is expanded.

d_call: TRBD1
j_call: TRBJ1-1
v_call: TRBV6-5
clone_size: many
cdr3_aa: CASSYSGRGGGTEAFF
cdr3_nt: TGTGCCAGCAGTTACTCCGGCAGGGGGGGAGGCACTGAAGCTTTCTTT

d_call: NA
j_call: TRBJ1-1
v_call: TRBV20-1
clone_size: many
cdr3_aa: CSAPTSARNTEAFF
cdr3_nt: TGCAGTGCTCCCACCTCCGCACGGAACACTGAAGCTTTCTTT

d_call: TRBD1
j_call: TRBJ2-7
v_call: TRBV27
clone_size: NA
cdr3_aa: CASSLGTGSALMYEQYF
cdr3_nt: TGTGCCAGCAGTTTAGGGACAGGTTCTGCCCTAATGTACGAGCAGTACTTC

d_call: NA
j_call: TRBJ2-7
v_call: TRBV9
clone_size: NA
cdr3_aa: CASSVASGPSYEQYF
cdr3_nt: TGTGCCAGCAGCGTAGCAAGTGGGCCCTCCTACGAGCAGTACTTC

d_call: TRBD1
j_call: TRBJ1-2
v_call: TRBV6-1
clone_size: NA
cdr3_aa: CASSPGTDYGYTF
cdr3_nt: TGTGCCAGCAGTCCCGGGACAGACTATGGCTACACCTTC

d_call: TRBD2
j_call: TRBJ2-3
v_call: TRBV9
clone_size: NA
cdr3_aa: CASSVWGGTDTQYF
cdr3_nt: TGTGCCAGCAGCGTATGGGGAGGGACAGATACGCAGTATTTT

d_call: NA
j_call: TRBJ1-3
v_call: TRBV9
clone_size: many
cdr3_aa: CASSAPQGTGNTIYF
cdr3_nt: TGTGCCAGCAGCGCACCCCAGGGCACTGGAAACACCATATATTTT

d_call: NA
j_call: TRBJ1-2
v_call: TRBV4-1
clone_size: many
cdr3_aa: CASSQTETAYGYTF
cdr3_nt: TGCGCCAGCAGCCAGACGGAAACGGCCTATGGCTACACCTTC

d_call: NA
j_call: TRBJ1-4
v_call: TRBV5-4
clone_size: few
cdr3_aa: CASSLEGNEKLFF
cdr3_nt: TGTGCCAGCAGCTTGGAGGGGAATGAAAAACTGTTTTTT

d_call: TRBD1
j_call: TRBJ2-5
v_call: TRBV7-2
clone_size: many
cdr3_aa: CASSLPPGQGMETQYF
cdr3_nt: TGTGCCAGCAGCCTACCCCCGGGACAGGGTATGGAGACCCAGTACTTC

d_call: NA
j_call: TRBJ1-2
v_call: TRBV6-5
clone_size: many
cdr3_aa: CASSYGSHRTFNYGYTF
cdr3_nt: TGTGCCAGCAGTTACGGGTCTCACAGGACTTTTAACTATGGCTACACCTTC

d_call: TRBD1
j_call: TRBJ1-3
v_call: TRBV7-8
clone_size: NA
cdr3_aa: CASSYTKTGGYF
cdr3_nt: TGTGCCAGCAGCTACACAAAGACAGGGGGGTATTTT

d_call: TRBD2
j_call: TRBJ2-3
v_call: TRBV2
clone_size: NA
cdr3_aa: CASSEGTSSTDTQYF
cdr3_nt: TGTGCCAGCAGTGAAGGGACTAGTAGCACGGATACTCAGTATTTT

d_call: NA
j_call: TRBJ2-3
v_call: TRBV30
clone_size: few
cdr3_aa: CACSPRGASTDTQYF
cdr3_nt: TGTGCCTGTTCCCCACGGGGGGCTAGCACAGATACGCAGTATTTT

d_call: NA
j_call: TRBJ2-3
v_call: TRBV19
clone_size: many
cdr3_aa: CASSMGEGTDTQYF
cdr3_nt: TGTGCCAGTAGTATGGGGGAAGGCACAGATACGCAGTATTTT

d_call: NA
j_call: TRBJ1-3
v_call: TRBV20-1
clone_size: many
cdr3_aa: CSARTSKNLSGNTIYF
cdr3_nt: TGCAGTGCTAGGACGTCCAAAAACCTCTCTGGAAACACCATATATTTT

d_call: NA
j_call: TRBJ1-2
v_call: TRBV5-1
clone_size: NA
cdr3_aa: CASSSTGVYGYTF
cdr3_nt: TGCGCCAGCAGCTCAACGGGCGTCTATGGCTACACCTTC

d_call: NA
j_call: TRBJ2-7
v_call: TRBV4-2
clone_size: few
cdr3_aa: CASSHLLPYEQYF
cdr3_nt: TGTGCCAGCAGCCACCTCCTCCCTTACGAGCAGTACTTC

d_call: NA
j_call: TRBJ2-7
v_call: TRBV7-2
clone_size: NA
cdr3_aa: CASSLPGSDEQYF
cdr3_nt: TGTGCCAGCAGCCTTCCAGGGTCGGACGAGCAGTACTTC

d_call: TRBD1
j_call: TRBJ1-2
v_call: TRBV6-4
clone_size: many
cdr3_aa: CASSRQGSYGYTF
cdr3_nt: TGTGCCAGCAGCCGACAGGGTTCCTACGGCTACACCTTC

d_call: NA
j_call: TRBJ2-6
v_call: TRBV5-1
clone_size: NA
cdr3_aa: CASSLEEAGANVMTF
cdr3_nt: TGCGCCAGTAGCTTGGAGGAGGCTGGGGCCAACGTCATGACTTTC

d_call: NA
j_call: TRBJ2-7
v_call: TRBV6-1
clone_size: few
cdr3_aa: CASRLQGFGQYF
cdr3_nt: TGTGCCAGCAGGTTGCAGGGCTTCGGGCAGTACTTC

d_call: TRBD2
j_call: TRBJ2-3
v_call: TRBV2
clone_size: many
cdr3_aa: CASSDSSGGTDTQYF
cdr3_nt: TGTGCCAGCAGTGACTCTAGCGGGGGCACAGATACGCAGTATTTT

d_call: TRBD1
j_call: TRBJ2-7
v_call: TRBV12-3/TRBV12-4
clone_size: few
cdr3_aa: CASSLTGCSYEQYF
cdr3_nt: TGTGCCAGCAGCCTGACAGGGTGCTCCTACGAGCAGTACTTC

d_call: TRBD1
j_call: TRBJ1-2
v_call: TRBV6-1
clone_size: many
cdr3_aa: CASSEATRGGYTF
cdr3_nt: TGTGCCAGCAGTGAAGCGACCAGGGGGGGCTACACCTTC

d_call: TRBD2
j_call: TRBJ2-1
v_call: TRBV6-1
clone_size: few
cdr3_aa: CVSSLAATIYNEHFF
cdr3_nt: TGTGTCAGTTCACTAGCGGCCACCATCTACAATGAGCATTTCTTC

d_call: TRBD2
j_call: TRBJ2-2
v_call: TRBV28
clone_size: many
cdr3_aa: CASSLPGLADTGELFF
cdr3_nt: TGTGCCAGCAGTTTACCGGGACTAGCGGACACCGGGGAGCTGTTTTTT

d_call: NA
j_call: TRBJ1-4
v_call: TRBV28
clone_size: many
cdr3_aa: CASSLGGREGEKLFF
cdr3_nt: TGTGCCAGCAGCCTTGGAGGCAGGGAGGGTGAAAAACTGTTTTTT

d_call: TRBD1
j_call: TRBJ1-3
v_call: TRBV5-1
clone_size: many
cdr3_aa: CASSLTGGLTGNTIYF
cdr3_nt: TGCGCCAGCAGCCTTACAGGGGGACTAACTGGAAACACCATATATTTT

d_call: NA
j_call: TRBJ2-5
v_call: TRBV30
clone_size: many
cdr3_aa: CAWSVRTPETQYF
cdr3_nt: TGTGCCTGGAGTGTGCGGACTCCGGAGACCCAGTACTTC

d_call: TRBD1
j_call: TRBJ2-2
v_call: TRBV25-1
clone_size: many
cdr3_aa: CASSESVGTGPNTGELFF
cdr3_nt: TGTGCCAGCAGTGAATCGGTGGGGACAGGGCCGAACACCGGGGAGCTGTTTTTT

d_call: TRBD1
j_call: TRBJ2-7
v_call: TRBV5-1
clone_size: many
cdr3_aa: CASSFSGTGGPSQHEQYF
cdr3_nt: TGCGCCAGCAGCTTCTCCGGGACAGGGGGCCCCTCCCAGCACGAGCAGTACTTC